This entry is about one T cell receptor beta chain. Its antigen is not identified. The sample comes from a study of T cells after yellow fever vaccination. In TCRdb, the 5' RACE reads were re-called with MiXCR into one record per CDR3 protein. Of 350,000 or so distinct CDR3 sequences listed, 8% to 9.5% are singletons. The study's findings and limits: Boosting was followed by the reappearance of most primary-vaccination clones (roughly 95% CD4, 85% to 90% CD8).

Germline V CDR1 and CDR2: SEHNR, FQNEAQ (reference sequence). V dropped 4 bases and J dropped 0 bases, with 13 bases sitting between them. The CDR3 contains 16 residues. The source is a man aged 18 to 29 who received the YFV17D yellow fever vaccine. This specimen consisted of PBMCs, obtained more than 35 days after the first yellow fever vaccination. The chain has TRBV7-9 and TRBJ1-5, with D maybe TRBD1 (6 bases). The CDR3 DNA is TGTGCCAGCAGCTACGGACAGACACATAGCAATCAGCCCCAGCATTTT. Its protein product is CASSYGQTHSNQPQHF.